This T cell receptor (beta chain) comes out of a study of identical twins. Findings and caveats of the study: Insertions were fewer in abundant cord blood beta clonotypes, whereas memory repertoires showed none of this pattern.

Many counts were recorded for this clonotype. What it binds is unknown. TCRdb reprocessed the 5' RACE reads via MiXCR and lists one record per CDR3 protein. This sample has 600,000 to 850,000 distinct CDR3 sequences, with 15% to 20% found just once. The data also belong to a second study, concerning T cells expressing NK-cell markers. From that report: Sorted CD3+CD56+NKG2C+, CD3+CD56+NKG2C- and CD3+CD56-NKG2C+ T-cell subsets were beta-chain profiled. Among eight sequenced donors, seven carried HCMV seropositivity while one was seronegative. Certain NKG2C+ T cell clones were expanded, and their HCMV specificity remained unclear.

This TCR was recovered from a woman between 18 and 30 years old in good health. What was sequenced was PBMCs.

The CDR3 loop is CASSKWDRETQYF. The CDR3 region has the DNA TGTGCCAGCAGCAAATGGGACAGGGAGACCCAGTACTTC. The chain is built from TRBV12-3 or TRBV12-4 and TRBJ2-5; TRBD1 matches at 8 bases. This CDR3 region has 13 residues. The junction had 5 bases not matched to a gene; V was cut back by 6 bases and J by 5 bases.